This entry lists 17 T cell receptor beta chains sequenced from one sample in a study of T cell changes during pregnancy in multiple sclerosis. Clones were read by immunoSEQ multiplex PCR, and TCRdb kept only the in-frame ones, dropping some. This table holds tens of thousands of clones, roughly 95% found once. Specimen: CD8+ T cells from peripheral blood mononuclear cells, collected after pregnancy. All receptors come from a female donor with multiple sclerosis, enrolled in a pregnancy study.

This clone has only one observation. The genes are TRBV12-5 and TRBJ2-3, with 12 bases identical to TRBD2. V was pared by 6 bases and J by 3 bases, with 7 bases of the junction left unmatched. The CDR3 contains 16 residues. Germline CDR1 and CDR2: LGHNT and FRNRAP. CDR3 nucleotides: TGTGCTAGTGGATCGGGACTAGCGGGTATAACAGATACGCAGTATTTT. The encoded protein is CASGSGLAGITDTQYF. The full variable domain, in which reference TRBV12-5 and TRBJ2-3 provide the parts outside the CDR3, is DARVTQTPRHKVTEMGQEVTMRCQPILGHNTVFWYRQTMMQGLELLAYFRNRAPLDDSGMPKDRFSAEMPDATLATLKIQPSEPRDSAVYFCASGSGLAGITDTQYFGPGTRLTVL.

The chain recombines TRBV27 with TRBJ1-1; D is unclear. The CDR3 consists of 13 residues. The germline gives CDR1 MNHEY, CDR2 SMNVEV (reference sequence). Trimming took off 2 bases at V and 0 bases at J, with 4 bases between the two ends. CDR3 DNA sequence: TGTGCCAGCAGTTTACGGTTGAACACTGAAGCTTTCTTT. This translates into CASSLRLNTEAFF.

The chain employs TRBV9 and TRBJ2-7; the D is unclear. This CDR3 comprises 14 residues. V was shortened by 4 bases and J by 5 bases, with 16 bases between the two germline ends. In germline, CDR1 is SGDLS, CDR2 YYNGEE. The CDR3, as DNA: TGTGCCAGCAGCCCTCGAGAAGTAACCCACGAGCAGTACTTC. Its protein product is CASSPREVTHEQYF.

This clone was seen a single time. The J gene is TRBJ2-5, the V gene TRBV29-1; tentative D call: TRBD1 (5 bases). The V gene lost 3 bases and the J gene lost 5 bases, with 19 bases spanning the gap. The CDR3 sequence is 15 residues long. CDR1 is SQVTM, CDR2 ANQGSEA, per germline. CDR3 sequence reads: CSVEGRVGSQETQYF. DNA of the CDR3: TGCAGCGTTGAGGGCAGGGTGGGATCACAGGAGACCCAGTACTTC. Looking up the rest from reference TRBV29-1 and TRBJ2-5 gives the full variable domain: SAVISQKPSRDICQRGTSLTIQCQVDSQVTMMFWYRQQPGQSLTLIATANQGSEATYESGFVIDKFPISRPNLTFSTLTVSNMSPEDSSIYLCSVEGRVGSQETQYFGPGTRLLVL.

In its sample, this clone was seen once. This sequence joins TRBV4-1 and TRBJ2-7; D perhaps matches TRBD1 (5 bases). The germline V gene encodes CDR1 MGHRA and CDR2 YSYEKL. There are 15 residues in the CDR3. The V and J ends lost 0 bases and 2 bases respectively, with 11 bases between them. In nucleotides, the CDR3 is TGCGCCAGCAGCCAAGATAGGGGCAGGACCTACGAGCAGTACTTC. This sequence encodes CASSQDRGRTYEQYF.

V gene TRBV4-1 combines with J gene TRBJ1-1; possible D gene TRBD1, 6 bases. Germline V lookup: CDR1 MGHRA, CDR2 YSYEKL. This CDR3 region has 12 residues. V dropped 6 bases and J dropped 5 bases, with 10 bases sitting between them. CDR3 in DNA: TGCGCCAGCAGACAGGGCCCGACTGAAGCTTTCTTT. Protein product: CASRQGPTEAFF.

The chain uses TRBV5-5 and TRBJ1-5, with 7 bases matching TRBD1. With 0 bases clipped from V and 9 bases from J, the junction kept 12 bases outside the gene matches. The germline CDR1 and CDR2 sequences are SGHKS and YYEKEE (reference sequence). The CDR3 contains 16 residues. The CDR3 sequence is CASSLEWTGSSSPQHF. The CDR3 nucleotides are TGTGCCAGCAGCTTGGAGTGGACAGGTTCATCTTCGCCCCAGCATTTT.

The V gene is TRBV29-1, the J gene TRBJ2-3; D might be TRBD2 (6 bases). The CDR3 length is 14 residues. V was shortened by 1 base and J by 0 bases, with 8 bases between the two germline ends. Germline CDR1 reads SQVTM; CDR2 reads ANQGSEA. The CDR3 DNA sequence: TGCAGCGTTGAAGCGGGGGTGAGCACAGATACGCAGTATTTT. Its protein product is CSVEAGVSTDTQYF.

The rearrangement links TRBV9 to TRBJ2-7; perhaps TRBD1 as D (5 bases). V was trimmed by 3 bases and J by 2 bases, leaving 12 bases between them. Per germline, CDR1 SGDLS and CDR2 YYNGEE. The CDR3 length is 14 residues. CDR3 in amino acids: CASSAQGFAYEQYF. CDR3 in DNA: TGTGCCAGCAGCGCGCAGGGATTCGCCTACGAGCAGTACTTC.

The chain couples TRBV19 to TRBJ2-1; D remains ambiguous. Trimming took off 5 bases at V and 2 bases at J, with 10 bases between the two ends. The CDR3 loop spans 14 amino acids. CDR1 LNHDA and CDR2 SQIVND come from the germline V gene (reference sequence). CDR3 in amino acids: CASSEVAAYNEQFF. CDR3 in DNA: TGTGCCAGTAGTGAGGTAGCAGCCTACAATGAGCAGTTCTTC.

This rearrangement joins TRBV28 to TRBJ2-7; 9 bases line up with TRBD1. This CDR3 comprises 16 residues. Germline-derived CDR1 and CDR2 are MDHEN and SYDVKM. Trimming at V came to 5 bases and at J to 2 bases, leaving 10 bases not matched to a gene. As DNA, the CDR3 is TGTGCCAGCAGTACTCAACAGGGGGCGAGCGCCTACGAGCAGTACTTC. This sequence encodes CASSTQQGASAYEQYF.

V usage is TRBV9 and J usage is TRBJ2-7; 10 positions agree with TRBD2. CDR1 is SGDLS, CDR2 YYNGEE, per germline. The ends lost 4 bases at V and 3 bases at J; junction bases unmatched: 7. This CDR3 spans 15 amino acids. In DNA form, the CDR3 reads TGTGCCAGCAGCTCCGGGACTAGCGCACTCTACGAGCAGTACTTC. This gives the protein CASSSGTSALYEQYF.

V usage is TRBV7-6 and J usage is TRBJ2-5; the D gene is possibly TRBD2 (5 bases). V lost 5 bases and J 3 bases, leaving 13 bases between the germline ends. Germline values: CDR1 SGHVS, CDR2 FNYEAQ. The CDR3 contains 14 residues. The DNA for the CDR3 is TGTGCCAGCAGCCTACTAGGGTACAAAGAGACCCAGTACTTC. This gives the protein CASSLLGYKETQYF. Full variable domain (rest looked up from reference TRBV7-6 and TRBJ2-5): GAGVSQSPRYKVTKRGQDVALRCDPISGHVSLYWYRQALGQGPEFLTYFNYEAQQDKSGLPNDRFSAERPEGSISTLTIQRTEQRDSAMYRCASSLLGYKETQYFGPGTRLLVL.

The chain has TRBV5-8 and TRBJ1-1; tentative D call: TRBD1 (5 bases). V was shortened by 3 bases and J by 3 bases, with 12 bases between the two germline ends. This CDR3 has 14 amino acids. Germline CDR1 reads SGHTS; CDR2 reads YDEGEE. The CDR3 loop is CASSSRDFDTEAFF. DNA of the CDR3: TGTGCCAGCAGCTCCAGGGATTTTGACACTGAAGCTTTCTTT.

A single count supports this clone. The chain couples TRBV29-1 to TRBJ2-3; possible D gene TRBD2, 6 bases. Germline V gene lookup returns CDR1 SQVTM and CDR2 ANQGSEA. The CDR3 covers 15 residues. V lost 7 bases and J lost 0, with 17 bases in between. CDR3: CSAGRGSGSTDTQYF. The CDR3 coding sequence is TGCAGCGCAGGAAGGGGTAGCGGCAGCACAGATACGCAGTATTTT.

The chain couples TRBV9 to TRBJ1-1; no reliable D call. Per the germline V gene, CDR1 is SGDLS and CDR2 is YYNGEE. The CDR3 spans 17 residues. V lost 0 bases, J lost 1 base, and 16 bases lay in between. This CDR3 is CASSVATGFGQNTEAFF. CDR3 nucleotide sequence: TGTGCCAGCAGCGTAGCTACGGGGTTTGGGCAGAACACTGAAGCTTTCTTT.

This chain connects TRBV19 to TRBJ1-1; TRBD1 matches at 7 bases. Trimming removed 10 bases from V and 1 base from J; junction bases left unmatched: 18. Germline lookup yields CDR1 LNHDA and CDR2 SQIVND (reference sequence). This CDR3 region has 17 residues. CDR3 sequence reads: CATDRELAPRGNTEAFF. The CDR3, as DNA: TGTGCCACAGACAGGGAGCTGGCTCCCCGGGGGAACACTGAAGCTTTCTTT.